What follows is one T cell receptor beta chain and its context. The target antigen is unknown. A read error may produce the germline difference seen at one junction end. Vbeta (60) and Jbeta (13) primers were used in the PCR. TCRdb's copy holds only in-frame clones and misses some; the assay was immunoSEQ multiplex PCR. There are 100,000 to 150,000 clones in the sample; under 80% occur only once, and 3% to 4.5% lies in the top ten. These data come from a study of cytomegalovirus exposure and HLA in healthy donors. Findings and limits, study-wide: On later analysis, the bulk of CMV-associated TCR beta chains appeared to be HLA-restricted. Rarity marked most TCR sequences, yet some public TCRs occurred in many donors.

Material for sequencing was PBMCs. The source of this sequence is a man between 40 and 49 years old in good health and CMV-seropositive.

The CDR3 region has the DNA TGTGCCAGTTCACCGAGTAGCGGAGCGAATGAGCAGTTCTTC. Amino acids: CASSPSSGANEQFF. The chain joins TRBV18 to TRBJ2-1; possibly TRBD2 for D (6 bases). The CDR3 has 14 residues. In germline, CDR1 is KGHSH, CDR2 LQKENI.